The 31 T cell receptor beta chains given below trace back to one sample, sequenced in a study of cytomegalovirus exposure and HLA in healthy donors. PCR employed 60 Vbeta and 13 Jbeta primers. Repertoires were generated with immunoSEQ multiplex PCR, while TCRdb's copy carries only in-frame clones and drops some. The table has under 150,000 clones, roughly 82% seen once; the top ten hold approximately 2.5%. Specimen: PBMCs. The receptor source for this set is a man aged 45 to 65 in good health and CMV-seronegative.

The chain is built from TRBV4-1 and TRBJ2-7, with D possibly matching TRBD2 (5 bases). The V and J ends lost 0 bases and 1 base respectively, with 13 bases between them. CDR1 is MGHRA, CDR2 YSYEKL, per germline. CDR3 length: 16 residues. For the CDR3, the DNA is TGCGCCAGCAGCCAAGAGGAAGAGTGGAGGTCCTACGAGCAGTACTTC. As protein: CASSQEEEWRSYEQYF.

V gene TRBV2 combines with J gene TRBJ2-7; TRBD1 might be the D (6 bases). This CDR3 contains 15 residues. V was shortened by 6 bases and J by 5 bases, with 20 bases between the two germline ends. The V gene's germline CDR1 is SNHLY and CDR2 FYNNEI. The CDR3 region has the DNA TGTGCCAGCAGCCCTAGGACAGTCACCCCCCACGAGCAGTACTTC. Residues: CASSPRTVTPHEQYF.

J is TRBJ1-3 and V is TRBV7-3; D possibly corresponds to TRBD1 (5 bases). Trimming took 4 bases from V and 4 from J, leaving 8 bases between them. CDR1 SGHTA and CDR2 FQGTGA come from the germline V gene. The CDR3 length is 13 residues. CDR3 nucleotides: TGTGCCAGCAGCTCGACAGTGGGAAACACCATATATTTT. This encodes CASSSTVGNTIYF.

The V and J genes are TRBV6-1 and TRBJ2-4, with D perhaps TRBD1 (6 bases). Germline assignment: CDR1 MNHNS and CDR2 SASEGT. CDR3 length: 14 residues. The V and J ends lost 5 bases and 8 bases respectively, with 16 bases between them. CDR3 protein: CASSQWTVRDIQYF. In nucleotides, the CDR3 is TGTGCCAGCAGTCAATGGACAGTTAGAGACATTCAGTACTTC.

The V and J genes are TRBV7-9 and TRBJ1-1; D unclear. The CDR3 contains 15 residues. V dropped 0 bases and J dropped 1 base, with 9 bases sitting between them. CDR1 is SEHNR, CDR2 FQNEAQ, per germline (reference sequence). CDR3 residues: CASSLAPGKNTEAFF. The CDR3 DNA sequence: TGTGCCAGCAGCTTAGCTCCGGGTAAGAACACTGAAGCTTTCTTT.

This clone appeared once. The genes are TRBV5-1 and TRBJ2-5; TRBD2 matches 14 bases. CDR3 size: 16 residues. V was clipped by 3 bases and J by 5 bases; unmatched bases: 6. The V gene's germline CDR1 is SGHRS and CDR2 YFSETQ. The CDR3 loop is CASSSGTSGGAETQYF. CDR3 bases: TGCGCCAGCAGCTCTGGGACTAGCGGGGGCGCGGAGACCCAGTACTTC.

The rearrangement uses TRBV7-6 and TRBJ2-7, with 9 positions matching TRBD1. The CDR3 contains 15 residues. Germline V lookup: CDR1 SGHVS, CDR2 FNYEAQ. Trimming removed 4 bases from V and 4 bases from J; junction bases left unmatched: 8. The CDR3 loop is CASSSPGQGSYEQYF. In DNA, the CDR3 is TGTGCCAGCAGCTCACCGGGACAGGGTTCGTACGAGCAGTACTTC. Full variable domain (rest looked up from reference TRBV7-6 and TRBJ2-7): GAGVSQSPRYKVTKRGQDVALRCDPISGHVSLYWYRQALGQGPEFLTYFNYEAQQDKSGLPNDRFSAERPEGSISTLTIQRTEQRDSAMYRCASSSPGQGSYEQYFGPGTRLTVT.

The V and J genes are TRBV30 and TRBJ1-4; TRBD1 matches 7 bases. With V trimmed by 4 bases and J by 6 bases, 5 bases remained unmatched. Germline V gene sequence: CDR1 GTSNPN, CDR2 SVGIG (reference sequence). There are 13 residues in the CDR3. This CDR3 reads CAWKVRGDEKLFF. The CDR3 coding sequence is TGTGCCTGGAAGGTCAGGGGGGATGAAAAACTGTTTTTT.

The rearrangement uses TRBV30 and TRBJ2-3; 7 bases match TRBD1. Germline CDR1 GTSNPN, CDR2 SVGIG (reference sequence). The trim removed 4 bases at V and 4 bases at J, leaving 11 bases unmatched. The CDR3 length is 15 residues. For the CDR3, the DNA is TGTGCCTGGACCAAACGGGACAGCGATTCAGATACGCAGTATTTT. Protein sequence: CAWTKRDSDSDTQYF. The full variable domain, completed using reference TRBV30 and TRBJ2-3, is SQTIHQWPATLVQPVGSPLSLECTVEGTSNPNLYWYRQAAGRGLQLLFYSVGIGQISSEVPQNLSASRPQDRQFILSSKKLLLSDSGFYLCAWTKRDSDSDTQYFGPGTRLTVL.

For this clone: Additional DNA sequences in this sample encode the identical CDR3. CDR3 coding DNA: TGCGCCAGCAGCTTGGCAGGCAGGTCTGGCTACACCTTC. As protein: CASSLAGRSGYTF. The chain joins TRBV5-1 to TRBJ1-2; no clear D. Per the germline V gene, CDR1 is SGHRS and CDR2 is YFSETQ. This CDR3 contains 13 residues. V shed 0 bases and J shed 7 bases, with 10 bases lying between them.

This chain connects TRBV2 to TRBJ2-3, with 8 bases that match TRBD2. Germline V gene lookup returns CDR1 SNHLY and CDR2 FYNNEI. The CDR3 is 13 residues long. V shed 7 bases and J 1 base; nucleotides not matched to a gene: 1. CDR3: CASTGGGTDTQYF. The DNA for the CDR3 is TGTGCCAGCACGGGGGGGGGCACAGATACGCAGTATTTT.

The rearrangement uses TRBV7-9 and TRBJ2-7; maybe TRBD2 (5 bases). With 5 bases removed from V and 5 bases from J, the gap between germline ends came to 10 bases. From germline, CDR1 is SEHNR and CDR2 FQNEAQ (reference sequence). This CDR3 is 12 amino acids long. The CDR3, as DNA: TGTGCCAGCAGCCCCTCGGGGAACGAGCAGTACTTC. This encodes CASSPSGNEQYF.

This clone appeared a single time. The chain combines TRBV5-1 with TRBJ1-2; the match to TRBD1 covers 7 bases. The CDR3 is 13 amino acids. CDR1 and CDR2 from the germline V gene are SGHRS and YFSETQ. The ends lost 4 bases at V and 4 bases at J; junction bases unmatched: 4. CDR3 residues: CASSRDRAYGYTF. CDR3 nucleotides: TGCGCCAGCAGCCGCGACAGGGCCTATGGCTACACCTTC.

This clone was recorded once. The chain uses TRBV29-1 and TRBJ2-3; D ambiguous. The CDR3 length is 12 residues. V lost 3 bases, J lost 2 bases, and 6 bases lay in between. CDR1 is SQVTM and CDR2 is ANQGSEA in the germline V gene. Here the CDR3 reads CSVDHSTDTQYF. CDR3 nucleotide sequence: TGCAGCGTTGATCATTCCACAGATACGCAGTATTTT.

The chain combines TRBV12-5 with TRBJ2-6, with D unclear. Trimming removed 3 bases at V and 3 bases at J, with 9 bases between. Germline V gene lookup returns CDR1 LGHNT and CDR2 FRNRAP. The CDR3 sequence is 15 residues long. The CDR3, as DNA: TGTGCTAGTGGTTTCCCGACGGGTGGGGCCAACGTCCTGACTTTC. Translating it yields CASGFPTGGANVLTF.

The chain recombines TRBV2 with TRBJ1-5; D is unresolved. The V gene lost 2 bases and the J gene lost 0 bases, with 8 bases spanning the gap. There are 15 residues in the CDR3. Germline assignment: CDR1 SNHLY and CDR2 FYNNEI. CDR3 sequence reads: CASSEQAYSNQPQHF. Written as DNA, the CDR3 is TGTGCCAGCAGTGAACAGGCCTATAGCAATCAGCCCCAGCATTTT.

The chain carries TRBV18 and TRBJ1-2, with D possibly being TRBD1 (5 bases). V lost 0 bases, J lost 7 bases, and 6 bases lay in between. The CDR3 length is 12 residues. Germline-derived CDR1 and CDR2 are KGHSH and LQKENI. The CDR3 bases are TGTGCCAGCTCACCACCCGGGGGTGGCTACACCTTC. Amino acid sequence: CASSPPGGGYTF.

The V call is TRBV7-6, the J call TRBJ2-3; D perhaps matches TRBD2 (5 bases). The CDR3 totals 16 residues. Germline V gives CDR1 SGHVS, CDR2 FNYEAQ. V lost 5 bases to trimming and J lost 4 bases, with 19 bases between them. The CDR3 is CASSPRDGVQADTQYF. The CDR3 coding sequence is TGTGCCAGCAGCCCCCGCGACGGGGTTCAGGCAGATACGCAGTATTTT.

For the CDR3, the DNA is TGTGCCAGCAGCCAGGGACTAGCGGGAGAGACCCAGTACTTC. This gives the protein CASSQGLAGETQYF. The chain links TRBV7-6 to TRBJ2-5; 12 bases map to TRBD2. The CDR3 covers 14 residues. Trimming took 5 bases from V and 4 from J; bases not matched to a gene: 2. The germline CDR1 and CDR2 sequences are SGHVS and FNYEAQ.

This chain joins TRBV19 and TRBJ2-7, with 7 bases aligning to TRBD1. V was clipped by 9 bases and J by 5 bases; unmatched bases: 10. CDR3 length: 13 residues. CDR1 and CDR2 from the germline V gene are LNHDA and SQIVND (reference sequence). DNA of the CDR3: TGTGCCAGCAAAAAGAGGACAGGCGACGAGCAGTACTTC. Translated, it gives CASKKRTGDEQYF.

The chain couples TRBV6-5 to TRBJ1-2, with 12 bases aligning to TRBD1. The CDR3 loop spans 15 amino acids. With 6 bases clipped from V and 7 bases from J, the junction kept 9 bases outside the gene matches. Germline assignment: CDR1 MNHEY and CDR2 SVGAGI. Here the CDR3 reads CASRKPGQGAFGYTF. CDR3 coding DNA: TGTGCCAGCAGGAAACCGGGACAGGGGGCTTTTGGCTACACCTTC.

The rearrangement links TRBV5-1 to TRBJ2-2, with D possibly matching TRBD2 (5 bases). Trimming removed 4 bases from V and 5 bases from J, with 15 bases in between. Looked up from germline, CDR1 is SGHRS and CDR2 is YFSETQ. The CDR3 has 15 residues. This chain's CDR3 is CASSPGPGDTGELFF. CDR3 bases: TGCGCCAGCAGCCCTGGGCCCGGGGATACCGGGGAGCTGTTTTTT. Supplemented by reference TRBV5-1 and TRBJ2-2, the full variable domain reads KAGVTQTPRYLIKTRGQQVTLSCSPISGHRSVSWYQQTPGQGLQFLFEYFSETQRNKGNFPGRFSGRQFSNSRSEMNVSTLELGDSALYLCASSPGPGDTGELFFGEGSRLTVL.

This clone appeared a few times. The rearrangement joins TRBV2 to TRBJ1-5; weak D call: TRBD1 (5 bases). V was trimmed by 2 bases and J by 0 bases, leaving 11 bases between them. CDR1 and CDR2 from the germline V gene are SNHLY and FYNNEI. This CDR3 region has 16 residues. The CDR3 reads CASSERDLNSNQPQHF. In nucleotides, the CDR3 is TGTGCCAGCAGTGAACGGGACTTAAATAGCAATCAGCCCCAGCATTTT.

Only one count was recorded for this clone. The CDR3 nucleotides read TGTGCCAGCATGCCAAAGGGACTAGGACTGGGTGAGCAGTTCTTC. Its translation is CASMPKGLGLGEQFF. This chain joins TRBV5-6 and TRBJ2-1; the match to TRBD2 covers 8 bases. CDR3 length equals 15 residues. J gave up 9 bases and V 6 bases, and 14 bases lay outside the gene matches. Germline V gene lookup returns CDR1 SGHDT and CDR2 YYEEEE.

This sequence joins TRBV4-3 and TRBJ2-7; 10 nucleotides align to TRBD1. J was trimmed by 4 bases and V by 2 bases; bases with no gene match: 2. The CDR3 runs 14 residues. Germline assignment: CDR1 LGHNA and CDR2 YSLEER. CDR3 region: CASSQKDRGYEQYF. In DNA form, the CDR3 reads TGCGCCAGCAGCCAAAAGGACAGGGGGTACGAGCAGTACTTC.

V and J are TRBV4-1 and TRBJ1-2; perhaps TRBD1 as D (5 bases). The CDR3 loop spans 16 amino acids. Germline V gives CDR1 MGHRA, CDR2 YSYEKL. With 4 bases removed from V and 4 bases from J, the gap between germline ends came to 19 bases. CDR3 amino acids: CASSPEAGSLTYGYTF. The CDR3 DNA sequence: TGCGCCAGCAGCCCAGAAGCAGGGTCCCTAACCTATGGCTACACCTTC.

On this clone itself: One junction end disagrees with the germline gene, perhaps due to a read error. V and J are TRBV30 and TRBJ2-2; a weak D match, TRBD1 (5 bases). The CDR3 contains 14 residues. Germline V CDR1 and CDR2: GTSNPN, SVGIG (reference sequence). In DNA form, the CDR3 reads TGTGCCTGTACAAGGGGTTCGAAGACCGGGGAGCTGTTTTTT. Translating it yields CACTRGSKTGELFF.

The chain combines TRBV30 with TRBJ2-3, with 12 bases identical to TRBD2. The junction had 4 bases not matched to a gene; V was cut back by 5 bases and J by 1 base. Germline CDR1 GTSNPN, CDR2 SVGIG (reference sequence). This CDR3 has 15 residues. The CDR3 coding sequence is TGTGCCTGGGAGAGGACTAGCGGGGGCACAGATACGCAGTATTTT. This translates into CAWERTSGGTDTQYF.

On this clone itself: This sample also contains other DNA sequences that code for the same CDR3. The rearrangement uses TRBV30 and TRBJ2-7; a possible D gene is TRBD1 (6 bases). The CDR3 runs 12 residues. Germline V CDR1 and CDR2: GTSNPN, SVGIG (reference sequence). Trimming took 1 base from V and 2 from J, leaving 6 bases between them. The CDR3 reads CAWSDRAYEQYF. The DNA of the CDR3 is TGTGCCTGGAGTGACAGGGCCTACGAGCAGTACTTC.

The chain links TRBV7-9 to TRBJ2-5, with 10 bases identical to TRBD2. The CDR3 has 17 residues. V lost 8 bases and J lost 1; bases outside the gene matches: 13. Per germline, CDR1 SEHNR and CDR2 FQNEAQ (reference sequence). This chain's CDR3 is CASQWASGGGVQETQYF. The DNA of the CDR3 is TGTGCCAGCCAATGGGCTAGCGGGGGTGGGGTCCAAGAGACCCAGTACTTC.

Written as DNA, the CDR3 is TGTGCCAGCAGCTTGGTAATGGGGGGAGGCACTGAAGCTTTCTTT. Protein: CASSLVMGGGTEAFF. The chain combines TRBV5-6 with TRBJ1-1, with TRBD1 as a possible D gene (5 bases). The CDR3 is 15 residues long. Germline V gene data show CDR1 as SGHDT and CDR2 as YYEEEE. The V and J ends lost 0 bases and 4 bases respectively, with 13 bases between them.